This entry concerns a single TCR beta chain. As yet, its antigen is unknown. This sample is part of a study of early T cells in non-severe SARS-CoV-2 infection. Attached unique molecular identifiers marked individual cDNA molecules. From the 5' RACE reads, TCRdb called clonotypes with MiXCR, one entry per CDR3 protein. The sample contains more than 55,000 distinct CDR3 sequences, roughly 13% of which appear only once. General study points: Missing private and CD4 specificities, VDJdb matching favored anti-spike CD8 responses.

This CDR3 has 14 amino acids. The V end was cut by 1 base, the J end by 6 bases, with 9 bases between. Germline V gene data show CDR1 as KGHDR and CDR2 as SFDVKD. This TCR was recovered from an adult who was a healthcare worker with PCR-confirmed SARS-CoV-2 infection or an uninfected control (not recorded which). The sample in question was whole blood, obtained at baseline. The V call is TRBV24-1, the J call TRBJ2-1; no clear D. The CDR3 loop is CATSDFTALNEQFF. The CDR3 nucleotides are TGTGCCACCAGTGATTTTACGGCCCTCAATGAGCAGTTCTTC.